The rows below give T cell receptor beta chains drawn from one sample of a study of T-cell reconstitution after alpha-beta-depleted transplantation in children. MiXCR was run by TCRdb on the PCR reads, yielding one entry per CDR3 protein. The sample yields some 200,000 distinct CDR3 sequences, 9.7% seen once. Sample: PBMCs from the stem cell graft donor, taken from the stem cell graft. Receptors originate from a human donor who donated a stem cell graft to a child with SCID. The CDR3 runs from the conserved cysteine through the conserved F or W. A D gene is named only where the DNA matches it firmly. Only some rows state a clone size, as once, few, many or a class for expanded clones.

v_call: TRBV7-6
clone_size: NA
d_call: NA
j_call: TRBJ2-3
cdr3_aa: CASSHGTDSTDTQYF
cdr3_nt: TGTGCCAGCAGTCACGGGACGGATAGCACAGATACGCAGTATTTT

v_call: TRBV6-5
clone_size: many
d_call: NA
j_call: TRBJ1-5
cdr3_aa: CASSYSKGPESPATPQHF
cdr3_nt: TGTGCCAGCAGTTACTCTAAGGGACCAGAAAGCCCAGCTACGCCCCAGCATTTT

v_call: TRBV15
clone_size: NA
d_call: NA
j_call: TRBJ1-1
cdr3_aa: CATSNGLMNTEAFF
cdr3_nt: TGTGCCACCAGCAACGGTCTCATGAACACTGAAGCTTTCTTT

v_call: TRBV30
clone_size: many
d_call: NA
j_call: TRBJ1-4
cdr3_aa: CAWSLSRRDEKLFF
cdr3_nt: TGTGCCTGGAGTCTAAGCAGGAGAGATGAAAAACTGTTTTTT

v_call: TRBV5-1
clone_size: many
d_call: NA
j_call: TRBJ2-7
cdr3_aa: CASSLDRQIIYEQYF
cdr3_nt: TGCGCCAGCAGCTTGGACCGCCAGATTATCTACGAGCAGTACTTC

v_call: TRBV10-3
clone_size: many
d_call: TRBD1
j_call: TRBJ1-4
cdr3_aa: CAIRGTDNEKLFF
cdr3_nt: TGTGCCATCAGAGGGACAGATAATGAAAAACTGTTTTTT

v_call: TRBV10-3
clone_size: many
d_call: NA
j_call: TRBJ2-7
cdr3_aa: CAISESQSYEQYF
cdr3_nt: TGTGCCATCAGTGAGTCCCAGTCCTACGAGCAGTACTTC

v_call: TRBV7-2
clone_size: NA
d_call: TRBD2
j_call: TRBJ2-7
cdr3_aa: CASSLYRGGAREQYF
cdr3_nt: TGTGCCAGCAGCTTATATCGCGGGGGGGCGAGGGAGCAGTACTTC

v_call: TRBV11-3
clone_size: few
d_call: NA
j_call: TRBJ2-6
cdr3_aa: CASSFSSGANVLTF
cdr3_nt: TGTGCCAGCAGCTTTTCCTCTGGGGCCAACGTCCTGACTTTC

v_call: TRBV12-3/TRBV12-4
clone_size: many
d_call: NA
j_call: TRBJ1-5
cdr3_aa: CASSLGQGKTASSNQPQHF
cdr3_nt: TGTGCCAGCAGTTTAGGGCAGGGCAAAACAGCTTCTAGCAATCAGCCCCAGCATTTT

v_call: TRBV6-1
clone_size: many
d_call: NA
j_call: TRBJ2-7
cdr3_aa: CASRSRDGSYEQYF
cdr3_nt: TGTGCCAGCAGGTCACGGGACGGCTCCTACGAGCAGTACTTC

v_call: TRBV7-8
clone_size: many
d_call: NA
j_call: TRBJ1-4
cdr3_aa: CASSLPGEVTNEKLFF
cdr3_nt: TGTGCCAGCAGCTTACCAGGAGAAGTAACTAATGAAAAACTGTTTTTT

v_call: TRBV2
clone_size: many
d_call: TRBD2
j_call: TRBJ2-5
cdr3_aa: CASSERASGQTQYF
cdr3_nt: TGTGCCAGCAGTGAGAGGGCTAGCGGTCAGACCCAGTACTTC

v_call: TRBV6-4
clone_size: NA
d_call: TRBD1
j_call: TRBJ2-1
cdr3_aa: CASSDSTGEGYNEQFF
cdr3_nt: TGTGCCAGCAGTGACTCGACAGGGGAAGGCTACAATGAGCAGTTCTTC

v_call: TRBV10-3
clone_size: many
d_call: TRBD2
j_call: TRBJ2-5
cdr3_aa: CAISTVGGETQYF
cdr3_nt: TGTGCCATCAGTACCGTCGGGGGGGAGACCCAGTACTTC

v_call: TRBV29-1
clone_size: NA
d_call: NA
j_call: TRBJ2-4
cdr3_aa: CSVEDKGVLKNIQYF
cdr3_nt: TGCAGCGTTGAAGATAAAGGGGTTTTAAAAAACATTCAGTACTTC

v_call: TRBV12-3/TRBV12-4
clone_size: many
d_call: NA
j_call: TRBJ1-2
cdr3_aa: CASSLFDGYTF
cdr3_nt: TGTGCCAGCAGTTTATTCGATGGCTACACCTTC

v_call: TRBV20-1
clone_size: many
d_call: NA
j_call: TRBJ1-1
cdr3_aa: CSSRPQVTEAFF
cdr3_nt: TGCAGTTCCCGACCGCAAGTCACTGAAGCTTTCTTT

v_call: TRBV24-1
clone_size: many
d_call: NA
j_call: TRBJ2-7
cdr3_aa: CATSDSRSYPYEQYF
cdr3_nt: TGTGCCACCAGTGATTCGAGGTCATATCCCTACGAGCAGTACTTC

v_call: TRBV21-1
clone_size: many
d_call: NA
j_call: TRBJ2-3
cdr3_aa: CLKSGGGTDTQYF
cdr3_nt: TGTTTAAAGAGCGGGGGCGGGACAGATACGCAGTATTTT

v_call: TRBV5-5
clone_size: many
d_call: NA
j_call: TRBJ1-3
cdr3_aa: CASSLIQGSSGNTIYF
cdr3_nt: TGTGCCAGCAGCTTGATCCAGGGGAGCTCTGGAAACACCATATATTTT

v_call: TRBV24-1
clone_size: many
d_call: TRBD2
j_call: TRBJ2-3
cdr3_aa: CATSATSGGAEDTQYF
cdr3_nt: TGTGCCACCAGTGCCACTAGCGGGGGGGCTGAAGATACGCAGTATTTT

v_call: TRBV6-1
clone_size: many
d_call: NA
j_call: TRBJ2-2
cdr3_aa: CASSAYNTGELFF
cdr3_nt: TGTGCCAGCAGTGCGTACAACACCGGGGAGCTGTTTTTT

v_call: TRBV5-5
clone_size: NA
d_call: TRBD1
j_call: TRBJ2-7
cdr3_aa: CASSWRQGAYEQYF
cdr3_nt: TGTGCCAGCAGCTGGAGACAGGGGGCCTACGAGCAGTACTTC

v_call: TRBV5-1
clone_size: many
d_call: NA
j_call: TRBJ2-3
cdr3_aa: CASSLDSTDTQYF
cdr3_nt: TGCGCCAGCAGCTTGGACAGCACAGATACGCAGTATTTT

v_call: TRBV4-1
clone_size: many
d_call: TRBD1
j_call: TRBJ1-3
cdr3_aa: CASSRLDRGPLSSGNTIYF
cdr3_nt: TGCGCCAGCAGCCGCTTAGACAGGGGGCCCTTAAGCTCTGGAAACACCATATATTTT

v_call: TRBV5-6
clone_size: many
d_call: NA
j_call: TRBJ2-7
cdr3_aa: CASSLSPGDYEQYF
cdr3_nt: TGTGCCAGCAGCTTGAGCCCAGGAGACTACGAGCAGTACTTC

v_call: TRBV15
clone_size: many
d_call: NA
j_call: TRBJ2-7
cdr3_aa: CATSREGADYEQYF
cdr3_nt: TGTGCCACCAGCAGAGAGGGGGCCGACTACGAGCAGTACTTC

v_call: TRBV28
clone_size: many
d_call: NA
j_call: TRBJ2-5
cdr3_aa: CASRFDGTLQETQYF
cdr3_nt: TGTGCCAGCAGATTCGATGGGACATTGCAAGAGACCCAGTACTTC

v_call: TRBV5-1
clone_size: NA
d_call: TRBD1
j_call: TRBJ2-7
cdr3_aa: CASSLDEGAYGEQYF
cdr3_nt: TGCGCCAGCAGCTTGGATGAGGGGGCATATGGCGAGCAGTACTTC

v_call: TRBV9
clone_size: NA
d_call: NA
j_call: TRBJ2-1
cdr3_aa: CASSVGQSSYNEQFF
cdr3_nt: TGTGCCAGCAGCGTAGGCCAGAGCTCCTACAATGAGCAGTTCTTC

v_call: TRBV12-3/TRBV12-4
clone_size: NA
d_call: TRBD1
j_call: TRBJ1-1
cdr3_aa: CASSPSDRGKANTEAFF
cdr3_nt: TGTGCCAGCAGCCCATCCGACAGGGGTAAGGCGAACACTGAAGCTTTCTTT

v_call: TRBV5-1
clone_size: NA
d_call: NA
j_call: TRBJ1-1
cdr3_aa: CATTSGTEAFF
cdr3_nt: TGCGCCACCACGTCGGGGACTGAAGCTTTCTTT

v_call: TRBV20-1
clone_size: many
d_call: NA
j_call: TRBJ2-2
cdr3_aa: CSARDQRDYTGELFF
cdr3_nt: TGCAGTGCTAGAGATCAACGAGATTACACCGGGGAGCTGTTTTTT

v_call: TRBV10-3
clone_size: few
d_call: NA
j_call: TRBJ1-1
cdr3_aa: CAISESGVEAFF
cdr3_nt: TGTGCCATCAGTGAGTCAGGGGTCGAAGCTTTCTTT

v_call: TRBV5-1
clone_size: many
d_call: TRBD1
j_call: TRBJ2-3
cdr3_aa: CASTRQGAITDTQYF
cdr3_nt: TGCGCCAGCACCAGACAGGGGGCGATCACAGATACGCAGTATTTT

v_call: TRBV12-3/TRBV12-4
clone_size: many
d_call: TRBD1
j_call: TRBJ1-5
cdr3_aa: CASSLRDRESQPQHF
cdr3_nt: TGTGCCAGCAGTCTTAGGGACAGGGAGAGCCAGCCCCAGCATTTT

v_call: TRBV10-3
clone_size: many
d_call: NA
j_call: TRBJ1-1
cdr3_aa: CAISESRSNTEAFF
cdr3_nt: TGTGCCATCAGTGAGTCACGAAGTAACACTGAAGCTTTCTTT

v_call: TRBV20-1
clone_size: many
d_call: TRBD1
j_call: TRBJ1-1
cdr3_aa: CSADEGDRGQNTEAFF
cdr3_nt: TGCAGTGCCGACGAGGGGGACAGGGGTCAGAACACTGAAGCTTTCTTT

v_call: TRBV11-2
clone_size: many
d_call: NA
j_call: TRBJ2-1
cdr3_aa: CASSIDEQFF
cdr3_nt: TGTGCCAGCAGCATCGATGAGCAGTTCTTC

v_call: TRBV6-2/TRBV6-3
clone_size: many
d_call: NA
j_call: TRBJ1-1
cdr3_aa: CASSPAEGVPNTEAFF
cdr3_nt: TGTGCCAGCAGCCCCGCCGAGGGTGTTCCGAACACTGAAGCTTTCTTT

v_call: TRBV5-1
clone_size: many
d_call: NA
j_call: TRBJ2-1
cdr3_aa: CASSLSGVRGNEQFF
cdr3_nt: TGCGCCAGCAGCTTATCAGGGGTAAGAGGCAATGAGCAGTTCTTC

v_call: TRBV12-3/TRBV12-4
clone_size: many
d_call: NA
j_call: TRBJ1-5
cdr3_aa: CASRGQAYQPQHF
cdr3_nt: TGTGCCAGCAGGGGACAAGCCTATCAGCCCCAGCATTTT

v_call: TRBV4-1
clone_size: few
d_call: NA
j_call: TRBJ1-6
cdr3_aa: CASSPVGGGLGSPLHF
cdr3_nt: TGCGCCAGCAGCCCAGTCGGGGGAGGGCTAGGTTCACCCCTCCACTTT

v_call: TRBV4-1
clone_size: many
d_call: TRBD1
j_call: TRBJ2-7
cdr3_aa: CASSDSGTGFYEQYF
cdr3_nt: TGCGCCAGCAGCGATTCCGGGACAGGGTTCTACGAGCAGTACTTC

v_call: TRBV5-1
clone_size: many
d_call: NA
j_call: TRBJ2-7
cdr3_aa: CASSLVSEGYEQYF
cdr3_nt: TGCGCCAGCAGCTTGGTGTCAGAGGGTTACGAGCAGTACTTC

v_call: TRBV12-3/TRBV12-4
clone_size: many
d_call: TRBD1
j_call: TRBJ1-5
cdr3_aa: CASSLATQGGANQPQHF
cdr3_nt: TGTGCCAGCAGTTTGGCGACCCAGGGGGGGGCCAATCAGCCCCAGCATTTT

v_call: TRBV5-6
clone_size: many
d_call: TRBD1
j_call: TRBJ2-5
cdr3_aa: CASSLPGTGTGETQYF
cdr3_nt: TGTGCCAGCAGCTTACCCGGGACAGGGACAGGAGAGACCCAGTACTTC

v_call: TRBV3-1
clone_size: NA
d_call: TRBD1
j_call: TRBJ2-3
cdr3_aa: CASSQVLGQGWTDTQYF
cdr3_nt: TGTGCCAGCAGCCAAGTTTTGGGACAGGGGTGGACAGATACGCAGTATTTT

v_call: TRBV12-3/TRBV12-4
clone_size: many
d_call: NA
j_call: TRBJ2-3
cdr3_aa: CASTGDTDTQYF
cdr3_nt: TGTGCCAGCACAGGGGACACAGATACGCAGTATTTT

v_call: TRBV20-1
clone_size: many
d_call: TRBD1
j_call: TRBJ2-7
cdr3_aa: CSVEIQGAGEQYF
cdr3_nt: TGCAGTGTTGAGATACAGGGGGCGGGGGAGCAGTACTTC

v_call: TRBV7-9
clone_size: many
d_call: TRBD1
j_call: TRBJ1-3
cdr3_aa: CASSPAGTGIAGNTIYF
cdr3_nt: TGTGCCAGCAGCCCGGCCGGGACAGGGATCGCTGGAAACACCATATATTTT

v_call: TRBV27
clone_size: many
d_call: TRBD2
j_call: TRBJ2-3
cdr3_aa: CASSLSASGGDSDTQYF
cdr3_nt: TGTGCCAGCAGTTTATCAGCTAGCGGGGGTGATTCAGATACGCAGTATTTT

v_call: TRBV28
clone_size: many
d_call: TRBD1
j_call: TRBJ1-2
cdr3_aa: CASSQGQGIYYTF
cdr3_nt: TGTGCCAGCAGCCAAGGACAGGGGATTTACTACACCTTC

v_call: TRBV5-1
clone_size: many
d_call: TRBD1
j_call: TRBJ2-7
cdr3_aa: CASSSRGPSYEQYF
cdr3_nt: TGCGCCAGCAGCAGCAGGGGGCCTTCCTACGAGCAGTACTTC

v_call: TRBV20-1
clone_size: NA
d_call: TRBD1
j_call: TRBJ2-1
cdr3_aa: CSANRGPLGNNEQFF
cdr3_nt: TGCAGTGCGAACAGGGGCCCGCTTGGCAACAATGAGCAGTTCTTC

v_call: TRBV29-1
clone_size: many
d_call: NA
j_call: TRBJ1-2
cdr3_aa: CSVEDRRKNRYTF
cdr3_nt: TGCAGCGTTGAAGACAGGCGTAAGAACCGCTACACCTTC

v_call: TRBV5-1
clone_size: many
d_call: NA
j_call: TRBJ1-5
cdr3_aa: CASSLDGVGNQPQHF
cdr3_nt: TGCGCCAGCAGCTTGGATGGGGTCGGCAATCAGCCCCAGCATTTT

v_call: TRBV20-1
clone_size: many
d_call: TRBD1
j_call: TRBJ1-1
cdr3_aa: CSARVGGQGNTEAFF
cdr3_nt: TGCAGTGCTAGAGTCGGGGGACAGGGGAACACTGAAGCTTTCTTT